A single TCR beta chain is shown here with its context. This clonotype was detected many times. Its antigen remains undetermined. No base quality values were provided; no much bigger clone lies one nucleotide off. The study was a case-control design nested within a healthcare worker cohort in London, UK, with weekly nasopharyngeal swab PCR tests and blood sampling. Between 23 and 31 March 2020, the week of the UK lockdown, healthcare workers were enrolled and then followed up weekly for as long as 16 weeks. These data originate in a study of early T cells in non-severe SARS-CoV-2 infection (dated by TCRdb to 2020 to 2023). As for the study more broadly: Because TCR sequencing was done on bulk RNA from unsorted whole blood, the alpha and beta chains could not be paired.

The library relied on 5' RACE. Instrument on record: NextSeq 500. In the TCR library protocol, unique molecular identifiers were attached to individual cDNA molecules to correct for PCR bias and sequencing error. Both TCR alpha and beta chains were sequenced, and tight co-correlation was observed between alpha and beta sequence abundances in each sample. Under the source paper's analysis protocol: Decombinator V4 was used to perform V gene, J gene and CDR3 annotation of TCR sequences. TCRs were defined as expanded if a significant change between any two time points was detected under a Poisson model with p below 0.0001. TCR abundances were normalised to the total number of TCRs sequenced per sample and were expressed as counts per million. MAIT TCRs were defined by TRAV1-2 paired with TRAJ12, TRAJ20 or TRAJ33, and iNKT TCRs by TRAV10 paired with TRAJ18. VDJdb, accessed 1 November 2021, was searched for CMV, EBV and SARS-CoV-2 annotated TCRs, excluding TCRs annotated for multiple antigens. The public sequencing data were trimmed at Q25 with fastp and processed into clonotypes with MiXCR by TCRdb, which kept only in-frame beta chains. When rows share a CDR3 protein, they turn into one entry using the most common DNA and genes. The V and J calls and clone size come from TCRdb's table, not from the authors' own analysis. In this sample the table shows around 30,000 distinct CDR3 sequences, less than 5% of which occur a single time. The top ten clonotypes cover roughly 4.5% of the sample.

What the work shows at the level of the full study, not this receptor alone: VDJdb matching was skewed toward anti-spike CD8 responses and likely underestimated virus-specific expansions, missing private and CD4 specificities.

The germline V gene (reference sequence) supplies CDR1 MNHEY and CDR2 SMNVEV. The CDR3 measures 16 amino acids from cysteine to phenylalanine. Just CDR3 DNA is preserved here, 48 bases in frame from base 1. The V and J ends are trimmed by 2 bases and 10 bases, leaving 21 bases between them. Sequencing was carried out using whole blood. Recombination joined TRBV27 with TRBJ2-1; TRBD1 might be the D gene, on 6 matching bases. The clonotype was recovered from an adult who was a healthcare worker with PCR-confirmed SARS-CoV-2 infection or an uninfected control (not recorded which). The bases read TGTGCCAGCAGTTTAGGGGGCAGTCTAACCCTCGGGGAGCAGTTCTTC. It specifies CASSLGGSLTLGEQFF.